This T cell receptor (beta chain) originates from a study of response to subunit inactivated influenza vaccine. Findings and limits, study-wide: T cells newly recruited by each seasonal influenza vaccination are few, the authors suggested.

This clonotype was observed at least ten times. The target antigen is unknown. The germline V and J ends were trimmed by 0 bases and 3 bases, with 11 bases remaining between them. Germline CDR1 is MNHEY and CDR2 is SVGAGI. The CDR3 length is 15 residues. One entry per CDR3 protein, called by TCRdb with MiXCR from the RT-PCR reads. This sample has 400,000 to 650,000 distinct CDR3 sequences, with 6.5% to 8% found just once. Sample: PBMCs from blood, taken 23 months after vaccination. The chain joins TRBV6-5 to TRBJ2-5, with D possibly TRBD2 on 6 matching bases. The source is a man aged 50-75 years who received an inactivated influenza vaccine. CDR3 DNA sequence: TGTGCCAGCAGTTACTCGCATAGCGGAAAAGAGACCCAGTACTTC. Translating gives CASSYSHSGKETQYF.